Listed here are 13 T cell receptor beta chains from one sample, sequenced in a study of T cell responses to AZD1222 COVID-19 vaccine. Measured with immunoSEQ multiplex PCR; TCRdb has only the in-frame clones, and not every one. The repertoire has around 170,000 clones, around 90% of them found once; the top ten carry around 2%. Sequencing was performed on peripheral blood, taken 28 days after the second AZD1222 dose. These receptors were collected from an adult who received the AZD1222 COVID-19 vaccine.

The V gene is TRBV7-2, the J gene TRBJ1-2; D is perhaps TRBD1 (5 bases). Trimming left V 1 base short and J 5 bases short, with 8 bases between. The CDR3 loop spans 13 amino acids. CDR1 is SGHTA and CDR2 is FQGNSA in the germline V gene. The CDR3 coding sequence is TGTGCCAGCAGCTTAGGGGGGGAGTATGGCTACACCTTC. This translates into CASSLGGEYGYTF.

The chain links TRBV25-1 to TRBJ1-3, with a tentative D call TRBD1 (6 bases). This CDR3 is built from 16 residues. Germline-derived CDR1 and CDR2 are MGHDK and SYGVNS. Trimming removed 5 bases from V and 0 bases from J, with 14 bases in between. CDR3 loop: CASSSRDTYSGNTIYF. The CDR3, as DNA: TGTGCCAGCAGTTCCCGGGACACATACTCTGGAAACACCATATATTTT.

This chain joins TRBV21-1 and TRBJ2-7; TRBD2, as called in the table, went unchecked against the DNA. TRBV21-1 corresponds to a pseudogene. This CDR3 has 12 residues. CDR3 coding DNA: TGTGCCAGCAGCAAATATCCCTACGAGCAGTACTTC. This codes for CASSKYPYEQYF.

This sequence joins TRBV5-1 and TRBJ2-1, with D possibly being TRBD1 (6 bases). V was cut by 0 bases and J by 4 bases, with 11 bases left in between. The CDR3 consists of 15 residues. CDR1 and CDR2 from the germline V gene are SGHRS and YFSETQ. The DNA of the CDR3 is TGCGCCAGCAGCTTGGAACAGGGCCCTTACAATGAGCAGTTCTTC. Translated, it gives CASSLEQGPYNEQFF.

The chain has TRBV7-2 and TRBJ1-6, with TRBD1 as a possible D gene (5 bases). CDR1 is SGHTA, CDR2 FQGNSA, per germline. The length of the CDR3 is 16 residues. Trimming took 5 bases from V and 0 from J, leaving 11 bases between them. Here the CDR3 DNA reads TGTGCCAGCAGCCCCAGACAGAGCTCCTATAATTCACCCCTCCACTTT. Translation gives CASSPRQSSYNSPLHF.

The chain carries TRBV5-4 and TRBJ1-1, with TRBD1 matching over 7 bases. V lost 4 bases, J lost 0 bases, and 6 bases stayed unmatched. Germline-derived CDR1 and CDR2 are SGHNT and YYREEE (reference sequence). The CDR3 totals 15 residues. CDR3 in DNA: TGTGCCAGCAGCGCACCGGGACAGATGAACACTGAAGCTTTCTTT. Protein sequence: CASSAPGQMNTEAFF.

This chain connects TRBV3-1 (or the pseudogene TRBV3-2) to TRBJ2-3, with unresolved D. The germline V gene encodes CDR1 LGHDT and CDR2 YNNKEL (reference sequence). There are 13 residues in the CDR3. V was pared by 4 bases and J by 3 bases, with 8 bases between. CDR3 nucleotide sequence: TGTGCCAGCAGCCCTCTCGGAACAGATACGCAGTATTTT. Translated, it gives CASSPLGTDTQYF.

This clone occurred a few times. The J gene is TRBJ1-6, the V gene TRBV7-3, with D possibly TRBD1 on 5 matching bases. CDR1 SGHTA and CDR2 FQGTGA come from the germline V gene. V was clipped by 1 base and J by 6 bases, with 10 bases between them. This CDR3 has 15 amino acids. The CDR3 loop is CASSLMQGSNSPLHF. CDR3 sequence (DNA): TGTGCCAGCAGCTTAATGCAGGGAAGTAATTCACCCCTCCACTTT.

The chain has TRBV11-2 and TRBJ2-3; D unresolved. The ends were cut back, 3 bases at V and 6 bases at J, with 10 bases in the middle. Germline CDR1 SGHAT, CDR2 FQNNGV. The length of the CDR3 is 13 residues. In DNA form, the CDR3 reads TGTGCCAGCAGCTTGGTCCTCAGGGATACGCAGTATTTT. Residues: CASSLVLRDTQYF. The variable domain in full, with the rest retrieved from reference TRBV11-2 and TRBJ2-3, is EAGVAQSPRYKIIEKRQSVAFWCNPISGHATLYWYQQILGQGPKLLIQFQNNGVVDDSQLPKDRFSAERLKGVDSTLKIQPAKLEDSAVYLCASSLVLRDTQYFGPGTRLTVL.

The genes are TRBV5-8 and TRBJ2-4; D not resolved. The CDR3 length is 13 residues. The germline gives CDR1 SGHTS, CDR2 YDEGEE. V lost 2 bases to trimming and J lost 0 bases, with 3 bases between them. CDR3 coding DNA: TGTGCCAGCAGCTTTCAAGCCAAAAACATTCAGTACTTC. It codes for CASSFQAKNIQYF.

The chain links TRBV12-5 to TRBJ2-2, with 8 bases aligning to TRBD1. Germline V CDR1 and CDR2: LGHNT, FRNRAP. V gave up 4 bases and J gave up 0 bases; unmatched junction bases: 10. This CDR3 is 18 amino acids long. CDR3 sequence reads: CASGSGSKDRANTGELFF. The CDR3 DNA reads as TGTGCTAGTGGTTCCGGATCAAAGGACAGGGCGAACACCGGGGAGCTGTTTTTT.

The V and J genes are TRBV7-8 and TRBJ1-2; 8 positions agree with TRBD1. V was pared by 3 bases and J by 3 bases, with 3 bases of the junction left unmatched. The CDR3 length is 14 residues. The germline CDR1 and CDR2 sequences are SGHVS and FQNEAQ. CDR3 in amino acids: CASSLQQGDYGYTF. The CDR3 nucleotides read TGTGCCAGCAGCTTGCAACAGGGGGACTATGGCTACACCTTC.

The rearrangement links TRBV7-9 to TRBJ2-5; 9 bases fit TRBD2. Germline CDR1 and CDR2: SEHNR and FQNEAQ (reference sequence). The CDR3 spans 16 residues. With V trimmed by 5 bases and J by 5 bases, 12 bases remained unmatched. The CDR3 region has the DNA TGTGCCAGCAGCCCCTGGGGTAGCGGGGGATCTGAGACCCAGTACTTC. Protein: CASSPWGSGGSETQYF.